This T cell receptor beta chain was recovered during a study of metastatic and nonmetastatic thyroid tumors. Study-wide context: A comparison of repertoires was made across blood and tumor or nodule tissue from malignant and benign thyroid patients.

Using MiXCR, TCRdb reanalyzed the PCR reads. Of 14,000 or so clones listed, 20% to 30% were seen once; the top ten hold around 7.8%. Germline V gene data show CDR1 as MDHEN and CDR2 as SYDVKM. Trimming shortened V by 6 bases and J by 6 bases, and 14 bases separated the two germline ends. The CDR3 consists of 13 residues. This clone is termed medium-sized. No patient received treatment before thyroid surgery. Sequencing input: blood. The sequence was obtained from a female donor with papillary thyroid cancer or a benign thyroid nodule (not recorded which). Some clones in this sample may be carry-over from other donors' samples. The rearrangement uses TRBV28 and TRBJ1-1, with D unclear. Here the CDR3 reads CASSMEGDAEAFF. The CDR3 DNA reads TGTGCCAGCAGCATGGAGGGAGACGCTGAAGCTTTCTTT.